This T cell receptor (beta chain) originates from a study of T cell responses to AZD1222 COVID-19 vaccine. Study outcomes and limitations: Vaccination with two AZD1222 doses was followed by a rise in Spike-specific TCR breadth and depth. The peak T cell response came first, and repertoires were sampled only after it. In the spike-specific TCR repertoire, nearly half reportedly target unmutated variant regions.

Data came from immunoSEQ multiplex PCR; TCRdb stores just in-frame clones and leaves some out. The sample includes 95,000 to 120,000 clones, around 84% seen only once; the top ten take less than 3.5%. The count of this clone is one. The antigen remains undetermined. The CDR3 is made up of 15 amino acids. V dropped 0 bases and J dropped 3 bases, with 10 bases sitting between them. Germline V gene data show CDR1 as SGHRS and CDR2 as YFSETQ. The source is an adult in good health. The sample in question was peripheral blood, obtained on day 0 of AZD1222 vaccination. The genes are TRBV5-1 and TRBJ1-5; tentative D call: TRBD1 (5 bases). CDR3 protein: CASSLESGNNQPQHF. CDR3 sequence (DNA): TGCGCCAGCAGCTTGGAATCAGGGAACAATCAGCCCCAGCATTTT.